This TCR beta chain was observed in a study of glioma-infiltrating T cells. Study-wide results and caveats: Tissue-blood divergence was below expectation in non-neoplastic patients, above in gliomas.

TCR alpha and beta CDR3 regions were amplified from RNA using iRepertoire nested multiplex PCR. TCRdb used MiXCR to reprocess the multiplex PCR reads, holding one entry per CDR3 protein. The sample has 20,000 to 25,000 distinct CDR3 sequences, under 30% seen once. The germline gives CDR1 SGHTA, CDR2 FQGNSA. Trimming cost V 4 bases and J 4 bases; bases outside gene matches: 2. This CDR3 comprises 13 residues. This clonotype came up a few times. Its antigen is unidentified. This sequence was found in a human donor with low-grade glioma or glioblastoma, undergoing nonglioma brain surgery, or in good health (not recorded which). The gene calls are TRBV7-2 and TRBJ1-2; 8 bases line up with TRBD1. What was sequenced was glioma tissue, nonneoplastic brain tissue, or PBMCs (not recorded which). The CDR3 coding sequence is TGTGCCAGCAGCTCTGGACAGGGCTATGGCTACACCTTC. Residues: CASSSGQGYGYTF.